Listed here is a single TCR beta chain. This entry is derived from a study of blood T cells in healthy people across ages. The CDR3 is 17 amino acids. Germline CDR1 PRHDT, CDR2 FYEKMQ (reference sequence). After removal of 4 bases from V and 5 bases from J, the junction contained 15 bases not matched to a gene. Using a J-beta primer mix together with a sample-barcoded 5' primer, a second PCR was run for roughly 6 to 12 cycles. A single record per CDR3 protein comes from TCRdb applying MiXCR to the 5' RACE reads. The sample includes over 1,500,000 distinct CDR3 sequences, 49% of them seen just once. Donors gave about 10 milliliters of peripheral blood apiece. Total RNA extracted from each sample amounted to at least 6 micrograms.

This rearrangement joins TRBV13 to TRBJ2-7; 9 bases agree with TRBD1. The TCR was taken from a woman aged 40 to 49 in good health. The sequenced sample consisted of blood. CDR3 sequence: CASSSWGPGQGNHEQYF. CDR3 coding DNA: TGTGCCAGCAGCTCCTGGGGGCCGGGACAGGGTAATCACGAGCAGTACTTC.